Presented here are 18 T cell receptor beta chains from one specimen sequenced in a study of vaccination and CD4 T cells after COVID-19. Treatment meaning: roughly 10-day PBMC culture with coronavirus spike peptide pools or control peptides (ViraFEST assay). The Oncomine TCR Beta short-read assay sequenced DNA from cultured CD4+ T cells. TCRdb independently ran MiXCR on the PCR reads; one entry per CDR3 protein. The sample comprises fewer than 20,000 distinct CDR3 sequences, more than 45% of which are singletons, and around 10% rests with the top ten. Their target antigens are unknown. The sample consisted of CD4+ T cells from blood, cultured in vitro. The receptor source for this set is a human donor who had recovered from COVID-19.

The CDR3 bases are TGTGCCAGCAGCCCCGACCTCAACTATGGCTACACCTTC. It encodes CASSPDLNYGYTF. This chain joins TRBV5-4 and TRBJ1-2; no clear D gene. V was shortened by 4 bases and J by 2 bases, with 9 bases between the two germline ends. This CDR3 contains 13 residues. Germline lookup yields CDR1 SGHNT and CDR2 YYREEE (reference sequence). The full variable domain, with the rest looked up from reference TRBV5-4 and TRBJ1-2, is ETGVTQSPTHLIKTRGQQVTLRCSSQSGHNTVSWYQQALGQGPQFIFQYYREEENGRGNFPPRFSGLQFPNYSSELNVNALELDDSALYLCASSPDLNYGYTFGSGTRLTVV.

In DNA, the CDR3 is TGTGCCAGCAGCCAAAACTCCTACGAGCAGTACTTC. Protein sequence: CASSQNSYEQYF. The genes are TRBV6-1 and TRBJ2-7; D unresolved. Trimming cost V 6 bases and J 0 bases, with 6 bases left between them. The CDR3 loop spans 12 amino acids. Per the germline V gene, CDR1 is MNHNS and CDR2 is SASEGT.

The chain carries TRBV7-9 and TRBJ2-1; D is uncertain. This CDR3 spans 14 amino acids. Germline values: CDR1 SEHNR, CDR2 FQNEAQ (reference sequence). Trimming removed 4 bases from V and 2 bases from J, with 9 bases in between. CDR3 in DNA: TGTGCCAGCAGCTACCGCTCTGCCTACAATGAGCAGTTCTTC. This encodes CASSYRSAYNEQFF.

V is TRBV2 and J is TRBJ2-2; 7 bases are a match to TRBD2. The length of the CDR3 is 14 residues. Germline V gene lookup returns CDR1 SNHLY and CDR2 FYNNEI. J lost 4 bases, V lost 8 bases, and 7 bases had no gene match. The CDR3 DNA follows: TGTGCCAGCGGTAACGGGAGGCCCACCGGGGAGCTGTTTTTT. This translates into CASGNGRPTGELFF. Combining the CDR3 with reference TRBV2 and TRBJ2-2 gives the whole variable domain EPEVTQTPSHQVTQMGQEVILRCVPISNHLYFYWYRQILGQKVEFLVSFYNNEISEKSEIFDDQFSVERPDGSNFTLKIRSTKLEDSAMYFCASGNGRPTGELFFGEGSRLTVL.

There are a few counts of this clonotype. The rearrangement joins TRBV7-3 to TRBJ2-1; D gene uncertain. V lost 2 bases to trimming and J lost 7 bases, with 9 bases between them. Germline CDR1 SGHTA, CDR2 FQGTGA. The CDR3 runs to 13 residues. Here the CDR3 DNA reads TGTGCCAGCAGCTTACGCATGGGGAATGAGCAGTTCTTC. Translated, it gives CASSLRMGNEQFF. Full variable domain (remainder filled in from reference TRBV7-3 and TRBJ2-1): GAGVSQTPSNKVTEKGKYVELRCDPISGHTALYWYRQSLGQGPEFLIYFQGTGAADDSGLPNDRFFAVRPEGSVSTLKIQRTERGDSAVYLCASSLRMGNEQFFGPGTRLTVL.

About this clonotype: An end of the junction does not agree with germline; a read error may underlie this. CDR3 sequence reads: CASSQVEVIGISYEQYF. CDR3 DNA: TGCGCCAGCAGCCAAGTGGAGGTAATAGGGATCTCCTACGAGCAGTACTTC. V and J are TRBV7-3 and TRBJ2-7, with a tentative D call TRBD2 (5 bases). CDR1 and CDR2 (germline): SGHTA, FQGTGA. This CDR3 contains 17 residues.

This clonotype was detected only a few times. V and J are TRBV20-1 and TRBJ2-7; 12 bases are shared with TRBD2. This CDR3 is built from 16 residues. J gave up 2 bases and V 5 bases, and 10 bases lay outside the gene matches. Germline V gives CDR1 DFQATT, CDR2 SNEGSKA (reference sequence). In DNA, the CDR3 is TGCAGTGCTGGCCCTAGCGGGAGGGCCCCCACCTACGAGCAGTACTTC. It yields the protein CSAGPSGRAPTYEQYF.

The V gene is TRBV20-1, the J gene TRBJ2-3, with D maybe TRBD2 (6 bases). Per germline, CDR1 DFQATT and CDR2 SNEGSKA (reference sequence). V was clipped by 1 base and J by 5 bases, with 16 bases between them. The CDR3 is made up of 15 amino acids. CDR3 protein: CSARGRPTSGDTQYF. CDR3 coding DNA: TGCAGTGCTAGAGGGAGGCCGACTAGTGGAGATACGCAGTATTTT.

This clonotype was seen only a few times. The chain combines TRBV19 with TRBJ1-5; TRBD1 is a possible D gene (6 bases). This CDR3 comprises 14 residues. Germline CDR1 reads LNHDA; CDR2 reads SQIVND (reference sequence). The V end lost 4 bases, the J end lost 0 bases, and 7 bases lay between the germline ends. CDR3 nucleotides: TGTGCCAGTAGTACCAGGGGTAGCAATCAGCCCCAGCATTTT. It codes for CASSTRGSNQPQHF.

The chain carries TRBV2 and TRBJ1-6, with 9 positions matching TRBD1. CDR1 and CDR2 from the germline V gene are SNHLY and FYNNEI. Trimming at V came to 7 bases and at J to 3 bases, leaving 7 bases not matched to a gene. The CDR3 has 16 amino acids. The chain's CDR3 is CASTKDRGLYNSPLHF. DNA for the CDR3: TGTGCCAGCACCAAGGACAGGGGCCTCTATAATTCACCCCTCCACTTT.

The rearrangement uses TRBV10-3 and TRBJ2-1; 10 nucleotides line up with TRBD1. With 6 bases clipped from V and 6 bases from J, the junction kept 8 bases outside the gene matches. The CDR3 contains 15 residues. Germline CDR1 reads ENHRY; CDR2 reads SYGVKD. CDR3: CAIRDDRGLSNEQFF. CDR3 coding DNA: TGTGCCATCAGGGACGACAGGGGGCTGTCCAATGAGCAGTTCTTC.

V gene TRBV20-1 combines with J gene TRBJ2-7, with 7 bases fitting TRBD1. The J segment lost 0 bases and the V segment lost 5 bases, leaving 4 bases of the junction unmatched. Germline CDR1 DFQATT, CDR2 SNEGSKA (reference sequence). This CDR3 contains 13 residues. The CDR3 DNA reads as TGCAGTGCTCGCAGGGGGAGCTCCTACGAGCAGTACTTC. As protein: CSARRGSSYEQYF.

The chain has TRBV19 and TRBJ2-3, with unresolved D. Germline V gene lookup returns CDR1 LNHDA and CDR2 SQIVND (reference sequence). V gave up 5 bases and J gave up 2 bases, with 5 bases separating them. The CDR3 extends over 12 amino acids. This CDR3 is CASSPFTDTQYF. The CDR3 coding sequence is TGTGCCAGTAGTCCCTTCACAGATACGCAGTATTTT.

The rearrangement links TRBV2 to TRBJ1-1; D ambiguous. Looked up from germline, CDR1 is SNHLY and CDR2 is FYNNEI. CDR3 length equals 13 residues. V shed 2 bases and J shed 4 bases, with 8 bases lying between them. CDR3 region: CASSEQVSTEAFF. For the CDR3, the DNA is TGTGCCAGCAGTGAACAGGTTTCCACTGAAGCTTTCTTT.

The CDR3 sequence is CASSLQQGQETQYF. In nucleotides, the CDR3 is TGTGCCAGCAGCTTACAACAGGGGCAAGAGACCCAGTACTTC. V is TRBV6-1 and J is TRBJ2-5; 7 bases agree with TRBD1. Germline trimming cut 6 bases from V and 2 bases from J; bases unmatched to any gene: 6. In germline, CDR1 is MNHNS, CDR2 SASEGT. This CDR3 contains 14 residues.

The V call is TRBV20-1, the J call TRBJ1-2; D is possibly TRBD1 (6 bases). Germline-derived CDR1 and CDR2 are DFQATT and SNEGSKA (reference sequence). The V end lost 8 bases, the J end lost 1 base, and 20 bases lay between the germline ends. This CDR3 is built from 15 residues. The CDR3 loop reads CSYFFRDTNNYGYTF. The CDR3 DNA reads TGCAGTTATTTCTTCCGGGACACTAATAACTATGGCTACACCTTC.

The chain couples TRBV6-1 to TRBJ1-3; D not resolved. Germline CDR1 reads MNHNS; CDR2 reads SASEGT. This CDR3 has 13 amino acids. Trimming left V 7 bases short and J 0 bases short, with 7 bases between. CDR3 nucleotide sequence: TGTGCCAGCACCACACACTCTGGAAACACCATATATTTT. Translation: CASTTHSGNTIYF.

The rearrangement joins TRBV11-2 to TRBJ2-5; D is ambiguous. V dropped 1 base and J dropped 5 bases, with 8 bases sitting between them. Germline CDR1 reads SGHAT; CDR2 reads FQNNGV. The CDR3 runs to 13 residues. The CDR3 bases are TGTGCCAGCAGCTTAGGGGCTCAGGAGACCCAGTACTTC. Translation gives CASSLGAQETQYF.